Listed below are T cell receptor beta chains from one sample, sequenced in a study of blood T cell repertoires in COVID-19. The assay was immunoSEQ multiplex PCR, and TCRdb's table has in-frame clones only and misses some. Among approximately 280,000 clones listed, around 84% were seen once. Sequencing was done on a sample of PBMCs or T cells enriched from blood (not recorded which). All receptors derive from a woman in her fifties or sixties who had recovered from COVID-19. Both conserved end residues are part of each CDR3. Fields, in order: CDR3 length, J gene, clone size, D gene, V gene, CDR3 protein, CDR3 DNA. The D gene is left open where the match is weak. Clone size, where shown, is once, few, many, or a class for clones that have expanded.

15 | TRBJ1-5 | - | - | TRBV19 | CASSPRTGSNQPQHF | TGTGCCAGTAGTCCCCGGACTGGTAGCAATCAGCCCCAGCATTTT
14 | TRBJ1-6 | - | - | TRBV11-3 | CASSAGAVDSPLHF | TGTGCCAGCAGCGCCGGAGCTGTTGATTCACCCCTCCACTTT
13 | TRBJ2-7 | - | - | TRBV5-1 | CASSLGQNYEQYF | TGCGCCAGCAGCTTGGGACAGAACTACGAGCAGTACTTC
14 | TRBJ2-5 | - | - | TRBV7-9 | CASSSRGARETQYF | TGTGCCAGCAGCTCCAGGGGGGCGCGGGAGACCCAGTACTTC
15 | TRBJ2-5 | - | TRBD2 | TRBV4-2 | CASSPTGLGQETQYF | TGTGCCAGCAGCCCAACAGGACTAGGTCAAGAGACCCAGTACTTC
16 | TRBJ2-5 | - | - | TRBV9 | CASSVGKGLAQETQYF | TGTGCCAGCAGCGTAGGAAAGGGGCTAGCGCAAGAGACCCAGTACTTC
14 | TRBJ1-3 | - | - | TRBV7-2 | CASQERAGLKYIYF | TGTGCCTCCCAAGAGCGTGCAGGACTTAAGTACATATATTTT
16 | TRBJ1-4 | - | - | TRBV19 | CASSREVGQTNEKLFF | TGTGCCAGTAGTAGGGAGGTGGGGCAAACAAATGAAAAACTGTTTTTT
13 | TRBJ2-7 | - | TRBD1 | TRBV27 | CASSWDRGYEQYF | TGTGCCAGCAGCTGGGACAGGGGCTACGAGCAGTACTTC
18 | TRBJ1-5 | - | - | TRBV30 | CAWSLRTIGNALNQPQHF | TGTGCCTGGAGTCTCCGGACAATAGGGAACGCACTCAATCAGCCCCAGCATTTT
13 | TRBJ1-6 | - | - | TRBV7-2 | CASSLIQNSPLHF | TGTGCCAGCAGCTTAATCCAGAATTCACCCCTCCACTTT
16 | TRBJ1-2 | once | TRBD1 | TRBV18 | CASSPRGLQGDYGYTF | TGTGCCAGCTCACCCCGGGGCTTACAGGGGGACTATGGCTACACCTTC
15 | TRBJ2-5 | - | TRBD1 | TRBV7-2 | CASSLMRTGEETQYF | TGTGCCAGCAGCTTAATGCGGACAGGGGAAGAGACCCAGTACTTC
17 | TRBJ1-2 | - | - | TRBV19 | CASSDVGTRGSNYGYTF | TGTGCCAGTAGTGACGTAGGGACTCGCGGGTCTAACTATGGCTACACCTTC
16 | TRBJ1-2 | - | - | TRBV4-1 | CASSQEGRNGNYGYTF | TGCGCCAGCAGCCAAGAGGGCCGTAATGGAAACTATGGCTACACCTTC
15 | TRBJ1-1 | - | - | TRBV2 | CASSGGGHWNTEAFF | TGTGCCAGCAGTGGAGGGGGACACTGGAACACTGAAGCTTTCTTT
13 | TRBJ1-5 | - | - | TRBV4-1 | CASSSGKGQPQHF | TGCGCCAGCAGTTCAGGGAAGGGTCAGCCCCAGCATTTT
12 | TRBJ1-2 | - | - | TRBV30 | CAWSVWQDGYTF | TGTGCCTGGAGTGTCTGGCAGGATGGCTACACCTTC
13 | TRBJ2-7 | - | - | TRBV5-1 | CASSLSSPVEQYF | TGCGCCAGCAGCTTGTCCAGTCCCGTGGAGCAGTACTTC
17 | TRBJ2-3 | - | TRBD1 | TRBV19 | CASSIFPRDRGTDTQYF | TGTGCCAGTAGTATATTTCCCCGGGACAGGGGCACAGATACGCAGTATTTT
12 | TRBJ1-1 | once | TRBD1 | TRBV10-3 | CATGTAETEAFF | TGTGCCACCGGGACAGCGGAGACTGAAGCTTTCTTT
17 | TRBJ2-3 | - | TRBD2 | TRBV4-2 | CASSQELAGGHTDTQYF | TGTGCCAGCAGCCAAGAACTAGCGGGAGGTCACACAGATACGCAGTATTTT
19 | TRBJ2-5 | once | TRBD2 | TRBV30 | CSWRITRLAGGGGLESQYF | TGTTCCTGGAGAATCACGCGGCTAGCGGGAGGGGGCGGCCTAGAAAGCCAGTACTTC
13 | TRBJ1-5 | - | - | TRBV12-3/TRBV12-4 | CASSQPSSGPQHF | TGTGCCAGCAGCCAACCCTCATCCGGGCCCCAGCATTTT
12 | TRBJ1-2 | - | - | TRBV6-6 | CASSRARHGYTF | TGTGCCAGCAGCAGGGCTCGGCATGGCTACACCTTC
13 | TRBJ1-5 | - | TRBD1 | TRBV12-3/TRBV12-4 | CASREQGNQPQHF | TGTGCCAGCAGGGAACAGGGGAATCAGCCCCAGCATTTT
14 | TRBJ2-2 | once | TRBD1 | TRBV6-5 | CASRPGQGDGELFF | TGTGCCAGCAGGCCGGGACAGGGTGACGGGGAGCTGTTTTTT
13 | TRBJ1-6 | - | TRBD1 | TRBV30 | CACLGQGNSPLHF | TGTGCCTGCCTAGGACAGGGCAATTCACCCCTCCACTTT
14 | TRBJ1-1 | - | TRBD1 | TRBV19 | CASSGQVMNTEAFF | TGTGCCAGTAGTGGACAGGTCATGAACACTGAAGCTTTCTTT
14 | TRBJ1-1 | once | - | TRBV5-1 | CASSPGRGVAEAFF | TGCGCCAGCAGCCCCGGGAGGGGTGTAGCTGAAGCTTTCTTT
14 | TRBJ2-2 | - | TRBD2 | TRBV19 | CASTIAGGAGELFF | TGTGCCAGTACCATCGCGGGGGGGGCCGGGGAGCTGTTTTTT
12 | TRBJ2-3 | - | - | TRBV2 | CASSTGTDTQYF | TGTGCCAGCAGTACAGGGACAGATACGCAGTATTTT
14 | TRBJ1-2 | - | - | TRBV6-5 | CASGTEDLNYGYTF | TGTGCCAGCGGAACGGAGGACCTCAACTATGGCTACACCTTC
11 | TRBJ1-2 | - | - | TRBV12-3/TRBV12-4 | CASRGRRGYTF | TGTGCCAGCAGGGGGCGTCGTGGCTACACCTTC
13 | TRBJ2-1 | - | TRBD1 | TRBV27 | CASSRQGSNEQFF | TGTGCCAGCAGCCGACAGGGAAGCAATGAGCAGTTCTTC
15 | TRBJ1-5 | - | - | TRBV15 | CATSNPAYSNQPQHF | TGTGCCACCAGCAATCCCGCGTATAGCAATCAGCCCCAGCATTTT
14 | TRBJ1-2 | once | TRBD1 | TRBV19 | CASSPDRGRYGYTF | TGTGCCAGTAGCCCGGACAGGGGACGCTATGGCTACACCTTC
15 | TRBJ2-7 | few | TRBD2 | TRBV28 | CASRTAGLSSYEQYF | TGTGCCAGCAGAACAGCGGGGTTGTCATCCTACGAGCAGTACTTC
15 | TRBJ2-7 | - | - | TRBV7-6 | CASSLDDSQSYEQYF | TGTGCCAGCAGCTTAGATGATAGCCAATCCTACGAGCAGTACTTC
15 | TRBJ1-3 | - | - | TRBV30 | CAWSVSRDTGNTIYF | TGTGCCTGGAGTGTATCCCGGGACACTGGAAACACCATATATTTT
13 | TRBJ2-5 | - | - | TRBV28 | CASRPSHQETQYF | TGTGCCAGCAGGCCGAGTCACCAAGAGACCCAGTACTTC
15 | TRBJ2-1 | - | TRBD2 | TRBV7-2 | CASSLGGWSYNEQFF | TGTGCCAGCAGCCTGGGAGGGTGGTCCTACAATGAGCAGTTCTTC
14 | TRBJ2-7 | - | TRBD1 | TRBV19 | CASSIGQGVDEQYF | TGTGCCAGTAGTATTGGGCAGGGGGTCGACGAGCAGTACTTC
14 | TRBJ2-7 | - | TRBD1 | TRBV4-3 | CASSHRQGDYEQYF | TGCGCCAGCAGCCATCGACAGGGAGACTACGAGCAGTACTTC
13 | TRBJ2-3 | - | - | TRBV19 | CASRSGSTDTQYF | TGTGCCAGTAGGAGCGGGAGCACAGATACGCAGTATTTT
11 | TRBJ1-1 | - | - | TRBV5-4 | CASSSGTAAFF | TGTGCCAGCAGCTCAGGGACTGCAGCTTTCTTT
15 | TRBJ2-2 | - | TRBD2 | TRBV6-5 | CASNIISGVAGELFF | TGTGCCAGCAATATAATTAGCGGGGTGGCCGGGGAGCTGTTTTTT
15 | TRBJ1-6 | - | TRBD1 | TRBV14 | CASSQDRGRFSPLHF | TGTGCCAGCAGCCAAGACAGGGGGCGGTTTTCACCCCTCCACTTT
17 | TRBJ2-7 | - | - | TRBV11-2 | CASSLDQLSGNRYEQYF | TGTGCCAGCAGCTTAGATCAATTGTCCGGGAATCGCTACGAGCAGTACTTC
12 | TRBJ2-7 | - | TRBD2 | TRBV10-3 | CATSSGAYEQYF | TGTGCCACCTCTAGCGGGGCCTACGAGCAGTACTTC
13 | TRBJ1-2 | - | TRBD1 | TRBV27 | CASSAGGGYGYTF | TGTGCCAGCAGTGCAGGGGGCGGCTATGGCTACACCTTC
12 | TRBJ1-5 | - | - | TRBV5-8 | CASTQNNQPQHF | TGTGCCAGCACACAGAACAATCAGCCCCAGCATTTT
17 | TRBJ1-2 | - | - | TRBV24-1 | CATSDSLGLQPGYGYTF | TGTGCCACCAGTGATTCCCTCGGACTGCAGCCCGGCTATGGCTACACCTTC
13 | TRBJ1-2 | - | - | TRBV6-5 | CASISTRGYGYTF | TGTGCCAGCATTTCGACAAGGGGCTATGGCTACACCTTC
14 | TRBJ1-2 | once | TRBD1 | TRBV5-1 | CASSMGQGFYGYTF | TGCGCCAGCAGCATGGGACAGGGGTTCTATGGCTACACCTTC
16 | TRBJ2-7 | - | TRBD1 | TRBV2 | CASSPPTGTGGNEQYF | TGTGCCAGCAGTCCCCCGACCGGGACAGGAGGCAACGAGCAGTACTTC
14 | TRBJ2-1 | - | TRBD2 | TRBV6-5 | CASRTSGGHNEQFF | TGTGCCAGCAGAACTAGCGGGGGGCACAATGAGCAGTTCTTC
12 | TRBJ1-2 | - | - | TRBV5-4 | CASSLADYGYTF | TGTGCCAGCAGCTTGGCGGACTATGGCTACACCTTC